This T cell receptor (beta chain) was sequenced in a study of blood T cell repertoires in COVID-19. Across the study: From the United States, Italy and Spain came samples of acute and convalescent COVID-19.

CDR3 length: 14 amino acids. V shed 2 bases and J shed 7 bases, with 12 bases lying between them. Germline lookup yields CDR1 MNHNS and CDR2 SASEGT. This clone was counted only a few times. Sequencing was performed with immunoSEQ multiplex PCR; in TCRdb, only in-frame clones are kept and a portion is missing. The table shows about 160,000 clones, with about 80% occurring only once. The V gene is TRBV6-1, the J gene TRBJ1-5, with D perhaps matching TRBD1 (5 bases). This receptor was identified in a man aged 50 to 59 who had recovered from COVID-19. Sequenced sample: PBMCs or T cells enriched from blood (not recorded which). DNA of the CDR3: TGTGCCAGCAGTGAAAGACAGACGAGGCAGCCCCAGCATTTT. Protein: CASSERQTRQPQHF.